This T cell receptor (beta chain) was retrieved from a study of blood T cell repertoires in COVID-19. Study overall: The United States, Italy and Spain supplied acute and convalescent COVID-19 samples.

This CDR3 has 14 amino acids. In germline, CDR1 is SGHNT, CDR2 YENEEA. V gave up 3 bases and J gave up 4 bases, with 10 bases separating them. Original data processing: For nucleated cells, counts were estimated from reference gene primer amplification. Assay used: immunoSEQ multiplex PCR; TCRdb lists only in-frame clones, some missing. The DNA was the basis for D and trimming; V, J and clone size are from that table. The sample has fewer than 70,000 clones, 60% to 85% seen once; the top ten hold roughly 5%. The chain uses TRBV11-3 and TRBJ2-1; TRBD1 is a possible D gene (6 bases). The sequence came from a human donor in a cohort sampled during active COVID-19. Sequences were obtained from peripheral blood. CDR3 loop: CASSLTGMYNEQFF. The CDR3 bases are TGTGCCAGCAGCTTGACAGGAATGTACAATGAGCAGTTCTTC.